Presented here are 18 T cell receptor beta chains from one specimen sequenced in a study of post-analysis software for immune sequencing data. Unique molecular identifiers were carried by the TCR beta cDNA libraries. TCRdb ran MiXCR on the PCR reads and lists one entry per CDR3 protein. The table has about 820,000 distinct CDR3 sequences, around 50% seen once. Study results and limitations: In patients, five or six TRBV segments were more frequent than in controls, with TRBV5-6, TRBV5-1 and TRBV20-1 among them.

These receptors are not linked to any known antigen. Sequencing was done on a sample of blood. These TCRs come from a girl aged 5 to 17 with multiple sclerosis.

The V and J genes are TRBV7-6 and TRBJ2-7; 7 bases are shared with TRBD2. This CDR3 contains 16 residues. CDR1 is SGHVS and CDR2 is FNYEAQ in the germline V gene. With V trimmed by 5 bases and J by 0 bases, 10 bases remained unmatched. In DNA, the CDR3 is TGTGCCAGCAGCCCCCTTAGTGGGGGGGTCTCCTACGAGCAGTACTTC. Its protein is CASSPLSGGVSYEQYF.

This CDR3 reads CASSLTTDNYEQYF. In DNA form, the CDR3 reads TGCGCCAGCAGCTTAACTACCGACAACTACGAGCAGTACTTC. The chain uses TRBV5-1 and TRBJ2-1, with D hard to call. The J call may be incorrect, as the DNA end agrees better with TRBJ2-7. From germline, CDR1 is SGHRS and CDR2 YFSETQ. The CDR3 is 14 amino acids.

This rearrangement joins TRBV7-9 to TRBJ2-1; TRBD2 matches at 15 bases. This CDR3 has 19 residues. V was pared by 5 bases and J by 1 base, with 9 bases of the junction left unmatched. Germline loops: CDR1 SEHNR, CDR2 FQNEAQ (reference sequence). The CDR3, as DNA: TGTGCCAGCAGCCCTAGAGGGACTAGCGGGAGGATTTCCTACAATGAGCAGTTCTTC. Amino acid sequence: CASSPRGTSGRISYNEQFF. Full variable domain (remainder filled in from reference TRBV7-9 and TRBJ2-1): DTGVSQNPRHKITKRGQNVTFRCDPISEHNRLYWYRQTLGQGPEFLTYFQNEAQLEKSRLLSDRFSAERPKGSFSTLEIQRTEQGDSAMYLCASSPRGTSGRISYNEQFFGPGTRLTVL.

This clonotype was found a few times. This sequence joins TRBV7-9 and TRBJ2-1; D is perhaps TRBD2 (5 bases). CDR3 length: 16 residues. CDR1 SEHNR and CDR2 FQNEAQ come from the germline V gene (reference sequence). V was shortened by 5 bases and J by 0 bases, with 14 bases between the two germline ends. This CDR3 is CASSHLIGSSYNEQFF. As DNA, the CDR3 is TGTGCCAGCAGCCACCTCATAGGGAGCTCCTACAATGAGCAGTTCTTC.

V is TRBV10-3 and J is TRBJ1-5; TRBD1 is a possible D gene (5 bases). V lost 3 bases and J 3 bases, leaving 12 bases between the germline ends. This CDR3 has 15 residues. Germline V gene lookup returns CDR1 ENHRY and CDR2 SYGVKD. The CDR3 DNA is TGTGCCATCAGTGAAGGAGGGGCGTCCAATCAGCCCCAGCATTTT. Its translation: CAISEGGASNQPQHF.

The chain recombines TRBV12-3 or TRBV12-4 with TRBJ2-3; D is unclear. The V end lost 4 bases, the J end lost 1 base, and 15 bases lay between the germline ends. The CDR3 runs to 16 residues. CDR3 sequence reads: CASSSTVPVGTDTQYF. The CDR3 region has the DNA TGTGCCAGCAGTTCGACTGTCCCTGTCGGCACAGATACGCAGTATTTT.

The genes are TRBV5-1 and TRBJ2-7; D gene uncertain. The CDR3 has 17 residues. V shed 0 bases and J shed 0 bases, with 16 bases lying between them. The germline V gene encodes CDR1 SGHRS and CDR2 YFSETQ. The CDR3 DNA reads TGCGCCAGCAGCTTGGCCCCCTCGTGGGGTAGCTCCTACGAGCAGTACTTC. Translation gives CASSLAPSWGSSYEQYF.

The genes are TRBV7-3 and TRBJ2-1; 8 positions agree with TRBD1. This CDR3 spans 19 amino acids. Germline CDR1 reads SGHTA; CDR2 reads FQGTGA. The ends lost 2 bases at V and 0 bases at J; junction bases unmatched: 12. The CDR3 nucleotides are TGTGCCAGCAGCTTAGGGGACAGGTCCGGGGTGGCCTCCTACAATGAGCAGTTCTTC. Amino acids: CASSLGDRSGVASYNEQFF.

The chain combines TRBV20-1 with TRBJ2-1; 8 bases map to TRBD2. The CDR3 covers 15 residues. The ends lost 3 bases at V and 9 bases at J; junction bases unmatched: 13. Looked up from germline, CDR1 is DFQATT and CDR2 is SNEGSKA (reference sequence). The CDR3 is CSARETSERYGEQFF. CDR3 in DNA: TGCAGTGCTAGGGAGACTAGCGAGCGGTATGGTGAGCAGTTCTTC.

The chain recombines TRBV5-1 with TRBJ2-1; 10 positions agree with TRBD1. This CDR3 comprises 14 residues. The ends lost 6 bases at V and 7 bases at J; junction bases unmatched: 7. Per the germline V gene, CDR1 is SGHRS and CDR2 is YFSETQ. The CDR3 loop is CASTIRTGGNEQFF. In nucleotides, the CDR3 is TGCGCCAGCACCATTCGGACAGGGGGAAATGAGCAGTTCTTC.

V and J are TRBV4-1 and TRBJ1-1; D not resolved. V was clipped by 2 bases and J by 5 bases, with 12 bases between them. Germline CDR1 reads MGHRA; CDR2 reads YSYEKL. This CDR3 contains 14 residues. This chain's CDR3 is CASSQPLPYTEAFF. The CDR3 DNA reads TGCGCCAGCAGCCAACCGTTACCCTATACTGAAGCTTTCTTT.

The J gene is TRBJ2-5, the V gene TRBV10-3; perhaps TRBD1 as D (6 bases). The germline gives CDR1 ENHRY, CDR2 SYGVKD. The CDR3 has 13 amino acids. Trimming pared 6 bases from V and 4 bases from J, leaving 12 bases between. The chain's CDR3 is CAISHRDGETQYF. DNA for the CDR3: TGTGCCATCAGCCACAGGGACGGAGAGACCCAGTACTTC.

This clonotype showed up just a few times. This chain joins TRBV20-1 and TRBJ2-3, with a possible D match to TRBD1 (6 bases). V was clipped by 6 bases and J by 2 bases, with 15 bases between them. This CDR3 has 14 amino acids. Germline CDR1 reads DFQATT; CDR2 reads SNEGSKA (reference sequence). The CDR3: CSAERPGATDTQYF. In DNA, the CDR3 is TGCAGTGCGGAGAGGCCAGGGGCCACAGATACGCAGTATTTT.

The J gene is TRBJ1-1, the V gene TRBV7-2, with TRBD1 matching 7 bases. J was trimmed by 1 base and V by 2 bases; bases with no gene match: 13. This CDR3 region has 18 residues. Germline V CDR1 and CDR2: SGHTA, FQGNSA. Here the CDR3 DNA reads TGTGCCAGCAGCTTAAGGTCAGGGGGTGAAAGAAAGAACACTGAAGCTTTCTTT. Translation: CASSLRSGGERKNTEAFF.

The rearrangement uses TRBV6-5 and TRBJ2-7, with TRBD1 identical over 10 bases. Trimming cost V 7 bases and J 3 bases; bases outside gene matches: 9. Germline CDR1 and CDR2: MNHEY and SVGAGI. CDR3 length: 15 amino acids. For the CDR3, the DNA is TGTGCCAGCACCACTCTACGGACAGGGGGCTACGAGCAGTACTTC. Encoded protein: CASTTLRTGGYEQYF.

This clonotype was observed a few times. The chain carries TRBV20-1 and TRBJ2-1; 9 bases agree with TRBD2. The germline CDR1 and CDR2 sequences are DFQATT and SNEGSKA (reference sequence). The CDR3 loop spans 14 amino acids. J was trimmed by 5 bases and V by 5 bases; bases with no gene match: 7. The CDR3 reads CSAYTASGDNEQFF. CDR3 nucleotide sequence: TGCAGTGCTTACACGGCTAGCGGGGACAATGAGCAGTTCTTC.

The chain combines TRBV15 with TRBJ2-1; 8 bases agree with TRBD2. CDR1 is LNHNV, CDR2 YYDKDF, per germline (reference sequence). The length of the CDR3 is 17 residues. Germline trimming cut 3 bases from V and 6 bases from J; bases unmatched to any gene: 13. CDR3 loop: CATSSLTGLAGLNEQFF. The DNA of the CDR3 is TGTGCCACCAGCAGTCTTACCGGGCTAGCGGGCCTCAATGAGCAGTTCTTC.

This rearrangement joins TRBV10-3 to TRBJ2-1; 7 nucleotides align to TRBD2. CDR3 size: 12 residues. Germline trimming cut 6 bases from V and 6 bases from J; bases unmatched to any gene: 2. Germline V gene lookup returns CDR1 ENHRY and CDR2 SYGVKD. The chain's CDR3 is CAIRGLSNEQFF. DNA of the CDR3: TGTGCCATCAGGGGACTAAGCAATGAGCAGTTCTTC.